This note documents a single T cell receptor (beta chain) sequence. The antigen remains unidentified. TCRdb keeps only in-frame clones here, not all; method: immunoSEQ multiplex PCR. This table holds 75,000 to 95,000 clones, around 82% found once. This entry belongs to a study of T cells in localized non-small cell lung cancer. Study results and caveats: Paired adjacent lung recovered a median around 59 of the top 100 tumor clones. Of the tissues analyzed, uninvolved adjacent lung showed maximal T cell clonality, greater than tumor.

The CDR3 runs 14 residues. Losses at the gene ends were 3 bases for V and 6 bases for J; bases not matched to a gene: 8. Germline V gene sequence: CDR1 KGHSH, CDR2 LQKENI. The source material was PBMCs, sampled before any cancer treatment. The TCR was taken from a man between 40 and 70 years old with stage II squamous cell lung carcinoma. The chain employs TRBV18 and TRBJ2-7; the match to TRBD2 covers 7 bases. The CDR3 here is CASSPGGSRSEQYF. The CDR3 DNA reads as TGTGCCAGCTCACCCGGCGGGAGTCGGTCCGAGCAGTACTTC.